The clone carrying this T cell receptor (beta chain) was observed a few times. Its matching antigen is unknown. The sample belongs to a study of cytomegalovirus exposure and HLA in healthy donors. The CDR3 has 16 residues. Trimming left V 0 bases short and J 5 bases short, with 14 bases between. Germline V gene data show CDR1 as LGHNA and CDR2 as YNFKEQ. Overall study results and limits: In vitro data verified a few CMV-associated chains as specific for CMV antigens. In a later analysis, several top co-occurrence clusters appeared linked to parvovirus B19, influenza, CMV and Epstein-Barr virus.

The PCR made use of 60 Vbeta and 13 Jbeta primers. Generated by immunoSEQ multiplex PCR, the TCRdb table keeps only in-frame clones and is missing some. Among approximately 170,000 clones listed, around 78% were seen once. This chain joins TRBV4-2 and TRBJ1-5; TRBD1 might be the D (5 bases). Material for sequencing was PBMCs. The clonotype was recovered from a woman between 40 and 55 years old in good health and CMV-seronegative. The DNA of the CDR3 is TGTGCCAGCAGCCAAGACGGAGGGGAGCCCCATCAGCCCCAGCATTTT. It specifies CASSQDGGEPHQPQHF.